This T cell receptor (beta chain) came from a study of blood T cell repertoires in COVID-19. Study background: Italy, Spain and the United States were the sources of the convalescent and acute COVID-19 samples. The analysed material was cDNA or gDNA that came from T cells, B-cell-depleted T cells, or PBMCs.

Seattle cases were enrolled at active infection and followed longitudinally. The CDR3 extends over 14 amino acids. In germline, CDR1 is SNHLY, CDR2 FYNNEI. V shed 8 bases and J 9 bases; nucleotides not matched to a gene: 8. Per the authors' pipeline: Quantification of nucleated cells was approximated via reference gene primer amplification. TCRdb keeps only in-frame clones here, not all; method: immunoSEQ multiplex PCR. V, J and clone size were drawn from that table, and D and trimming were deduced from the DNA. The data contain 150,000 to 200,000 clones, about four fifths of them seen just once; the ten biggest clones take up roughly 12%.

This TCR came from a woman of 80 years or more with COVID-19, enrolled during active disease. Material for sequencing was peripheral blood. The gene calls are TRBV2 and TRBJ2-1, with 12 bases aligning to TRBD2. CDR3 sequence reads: CASGMTSGSSEQFF. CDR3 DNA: TGTGCCAGCGGTATGACTAGCGGGAGTAGTGAGCAGTTCTTC.